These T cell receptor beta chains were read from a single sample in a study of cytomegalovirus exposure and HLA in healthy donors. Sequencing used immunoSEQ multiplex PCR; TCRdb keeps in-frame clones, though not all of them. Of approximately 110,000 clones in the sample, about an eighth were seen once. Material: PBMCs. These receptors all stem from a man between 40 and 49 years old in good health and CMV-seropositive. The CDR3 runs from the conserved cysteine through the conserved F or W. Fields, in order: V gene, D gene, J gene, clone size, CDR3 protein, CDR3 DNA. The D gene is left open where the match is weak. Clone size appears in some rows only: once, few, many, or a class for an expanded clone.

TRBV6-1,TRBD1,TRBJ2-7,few,CASSRGRDVQYF,TGTGCCAGTTCCAGGGGGCGCGATGTGCAGTACTTC
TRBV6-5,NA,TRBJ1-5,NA,CASSYSRGNQPQHF,TGTGCCAGCAGTTACTCGAGAGGGAATCAGCCCCAGCATTTT
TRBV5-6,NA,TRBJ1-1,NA,CASSPQLWTHRQAFF,TGTGCCAGCAGCCCCCAGTTGTGGACACACCGGCAAGCTTTCTTT
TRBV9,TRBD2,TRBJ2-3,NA,CASSALTSGGATDTQYF,TGTGCCAGCAGCGCCCTGACTAGCGGGGGGGCCACAGATACGCAGTATTTT
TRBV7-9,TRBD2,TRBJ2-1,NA,CASSLAGLAGAYNEQFF,TGTGCCAGCAGCTTAGCGGGACTAGCGGGAGCCTACAATGAGCAGTTCTTC
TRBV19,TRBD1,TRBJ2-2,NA,CASSTGQGVTGELFF,TGTGCCAGTAGTACGGGACAGGGAGTCACCGGGGAGCTGTTTTTT
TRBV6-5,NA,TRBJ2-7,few,CASSYSGRETHEQYF,TGTGCCAGCAGTTACTCGGGCAGGGAAACACACGAGCAGTACTTC
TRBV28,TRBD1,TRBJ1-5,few,CASRDRDRAYSNQPQHF,TGTGCCAGCAGGGACCGGGACAGGGCTTATAGCAATCAGCCCCAGCATTTT
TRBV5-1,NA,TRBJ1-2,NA,CASSLTYVNYGYTF,TGCGCCAGCAGCTTGACTTACGTAAACTATGGCTACACCTTC
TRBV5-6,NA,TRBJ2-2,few,CASSPWDGGFNTGELFF,TGTGCCAGCAGCCCGTGGGACGGAGGGTTTAACACCGGGGAGCTGTTTTTT
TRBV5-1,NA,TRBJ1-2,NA,CASSFSGEGYTF,TGCGCCAGCAGCTTCTCAGGGGAAGGCTACACCTTC
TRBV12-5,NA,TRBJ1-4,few,CASGFDSLREKLFF,TGTGCTAGTGGCTTCGACAGTCTTCGGGAAAAACTGTTTTTT
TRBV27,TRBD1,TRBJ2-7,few,CASSPGTGPYEQYF,TGTGCCAGCAGTCCCGGGACAGGGCCCTACGAGCAGTACTTC
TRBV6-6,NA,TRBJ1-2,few,CASSYMDSLGHTF,TGTGCCAGCAGTTACATGGACTCCCTCGGCCACACCTTC
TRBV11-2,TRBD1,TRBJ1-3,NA,CASSLTGMGNTIYF,TGTGCCAGCAGCCTGACAGGGATGGGAAACACCATATATTTT
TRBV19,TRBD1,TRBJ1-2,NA,CASSIGTDTIYGYTF,TGTGCCAGTAGTATCGGGACAGATACTATCTATGGCTACACCTTC
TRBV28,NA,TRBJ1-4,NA,CASSSPGTRKRELFF,TGTGCCAGCAGCAGCCCCGGGACAAGAAAGAGGGAACTGTTTTTT
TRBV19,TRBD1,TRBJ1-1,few,CASTGQGKTEAFF,TGTGCCAGCACCGGACAGGGGAAGACTGAAGCTTTCTTT
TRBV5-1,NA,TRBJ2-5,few,CASSLGPGLGETQYF,TGCGCCAGCAGCTTAGGGCCAGGGCTTGGAGAGACCCAGTACTTC
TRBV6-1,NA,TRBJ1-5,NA,CASSEIGGAPLQPQHF,TGTGCCAGCAGTGAAATAGGGGGGGCCCCTCTTCAGCCCCAGCATTTT
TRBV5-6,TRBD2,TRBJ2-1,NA,CASSPSGTLGHEQFF,TGTGCCAGCAGCCCTAGCGGGACGTTGGGCCATGAGCAGTTCTTC
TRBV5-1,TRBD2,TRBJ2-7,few,CASSPRQVPGTSIYEQYF,TGCGCCAGCAGCCCAAGACAGGTACCCGGGACTAGCATTTACGAGCAGTACTTC
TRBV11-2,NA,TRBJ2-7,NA,CASSLGAYEQYF,TGTGCCAGCAGCTTAGGAGCCTACGAGCAGTACTTC
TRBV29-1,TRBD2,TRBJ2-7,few,CSVASGISYEQYF,TGCAGCGTTGCTAGCGGTATCTCCTACGAGCAGTACTTC
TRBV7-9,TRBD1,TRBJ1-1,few,CASSLGQGVLAEAFF,TGTGCCAGCAGCTTAGGGCAGGGGGTTCTGGCTGAAGCTTTCTTT
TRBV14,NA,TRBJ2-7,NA,CASSQAGFYEQYF,TGTGCCAGCAGCCAAGCAGGATTCTACGAGCAGTACTTC
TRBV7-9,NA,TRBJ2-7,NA,CASDGGQPLSF,TGTGCCAGCGACGGAGGGCAACCCCTCTCCTTC
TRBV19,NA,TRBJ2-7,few,CASSRTAYEQYF,TGTGCCAGTAGTCGGACAGCCTACGAGCAGTACTTC
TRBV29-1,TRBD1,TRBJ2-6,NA,CSVEVWDRGSGANVLTF,TGCAGCGTTGAAGTCTGGGACAGGGGCTCTGGGGCCAACGTCCTGACTTTC
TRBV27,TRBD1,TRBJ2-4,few,CASRRGQGFLAKNIQYF,TGTGCCAGCAGGCGGGGACAGGGGTTTCTAGCCAAAAACATTCAGTACTTC
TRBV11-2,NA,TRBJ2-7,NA,CASSLVRTAIYEQYF,TGTGCCAGCAGCTTAGTCAGGACAGCGATCTACGAGCAGTACTTC
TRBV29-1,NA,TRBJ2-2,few,CRSSAEGTLPRGTGELFF,TGCAGATCCTCAGCTGAGGGGACACTCCCTCGAGGAACCGGGGAGCTGTTTTTT
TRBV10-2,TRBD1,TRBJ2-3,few,CASSEIGRPPSTGRYTQYF,TGCGCCAGCAGTGAGATCGGCCGACCTCCTTCGACAGGGCGCTATACGCAGTATTTT
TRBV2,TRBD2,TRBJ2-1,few,CASKGGRGPYNEQFF,TGTGCCAGCAAGGGTGGGAGGGGCCCCTACAATGAGCAGTTCTTC
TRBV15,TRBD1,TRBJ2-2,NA,CATSRNRDRVAGELFF,TGTGCCACCAGCAGAAACCGGGACAGGGTGGCCGGGGAGCTGTTTTTT
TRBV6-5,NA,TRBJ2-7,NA,CASSPGFGIGYEQYF,TGTGCCAGCAGTCCAGGGTTTGGAATTGGGTACGAGCAGTACTTC
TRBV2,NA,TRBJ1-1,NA,CASSGTRVGAEAFF,TGTGCCAGCAGTGGAACCAGGGTTGGGGCTGAAGCTTTCTTT
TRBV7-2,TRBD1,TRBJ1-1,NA,CASSLVRNRGTEAFF,TGTGCCAGCAGCTTAGTCCGCAACAGGGGCACTGAAGCTTTCTTT
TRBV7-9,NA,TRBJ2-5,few,CASSLQLSGETQYF,TGTGCCAGCAGCTTACAGCTCTCAGGAGAGACCCAGTACTTC
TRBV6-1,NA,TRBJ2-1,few,CASSESARSGWGEEQFF,TGTGCCAGCAGTGAATCGGCGAGAAGCGGATGGGGGGAAGAGCAGTTCTTC
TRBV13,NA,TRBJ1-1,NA,CASSPGRGGSEAFF,TGTGCCAGCAGCCCCGGCAGGGGAGGGAGCGAAGCTTTCTTT
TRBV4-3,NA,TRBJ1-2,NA,CASSQGGGMNYGYTF,TGCGCCAGCAGCCAAGGTGGGGGGATGAACTATGGCTACACCTTC
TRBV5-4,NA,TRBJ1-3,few,CASSIVGGAGNTIYF,TGTGCCAGCAGTATTGTAGGAGGAGCTGGAAACACCATATATTTT
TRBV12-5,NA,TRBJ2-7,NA,CASGLGLARGSDYEQYF,TGTGCTAGTGGTTTGGGGCTCGCCAGGGGATCAGACTACGAGCAGTACTTC
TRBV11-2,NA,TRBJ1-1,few,CASSLGALGRTEAFF,TGTGCCAGCAGCTTAGGGGCCCTAGGGAGGACTGAAGCTTTCTTT
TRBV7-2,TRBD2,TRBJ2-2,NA,CASSLGALAGGTGELFF,TGTGCCAGCAGCTTAGGGGCCCTAGCGGGAGGTACCGGGGAGCTGTTTTTT
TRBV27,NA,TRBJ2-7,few,CASSTGYEQYF,TGTGCCAGTTCAACAGGCTACGAGCAGTACTTC
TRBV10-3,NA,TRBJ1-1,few,CATAEGQGDTEAFF,TGTGCCACCGCGGAGGGTCAGGGTGACACTGAAGCTTTCTTT
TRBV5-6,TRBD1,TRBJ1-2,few,CASSFWDRRVDGYTF,TGTGCCAGCAGCTTCTGGGACAGGAGGGTGGATGGCTACACCTTC
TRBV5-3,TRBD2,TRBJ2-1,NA,CARSAAGTSGREEQFF,TGTGCCAGAAGCGCAGCCGGGACTAGCGGGAGGGAGGAGCAGTTCTTC